A selection of T cell receptor beta chains follows, all from one sample in a study of T cell repertoires in cytomegalovirus infection. These TCRs' antigens remain unknown. One entry per CDR3 protein, called by TCRdb with MiXCR from the reads. The sample contains around 900,000 distinct CDR3 sequences, roughly 30% of which appear only once. This material consisted of cultured CD8+ T cells from PBMCs, taken from culture after CMV antigen stimulation. These receptors were collected from a human donor in good health (CMV status not recorded). Some clones in this sample may be carry-over from other donors' samples. CDR3s include the opening cysteine and the closing phenylalanine or tryptophan.

>TRBV6-5|TRBJ1-2
CASSYSLGNGYTF
>TRBV9|TRBJ2-6
CASKKEQGGLTF
>TRBV27|TRBJ1-3
CASVDRLGNTIYF
>TRBV19|TRBJ1-1
CASSTVSDTEAFF
>TRBV6-5|TRBJ2-7
CASSYSGVSEQYF
>TRBV28|TRBJ2-7
CASSPLGYHEQYF
>TRBV11-1|TRBJ2-5
CASTTTGAVQETQYF
>TRBV19|TRBJ2-3
CASSISSSLTDTQYF
>TRBV12-3/TRBV12-4|TRBJ1-4
CASSLRDTEKLFF
>TRBV6-1|TRBJ2-1
CASSEEGTGVNNEQFF
>TRBV5-6|TRBJ2-7
CASSWGGGTGTYEQYF
>TRBV7-6|TRBJ2-1
CASARGLAANEQFF
>TRBV6-8|TRBJ2-3
CASSLAGVITDTQYF
>TRBV4-3|TRBJ1-2
CASSQDPQGAGYGYTF
>TRBV6-1|TRBJ2-1
CASSDMLAGAYNEQFF
>TRBV9|TRBJ1-6
CASSTGGGQFPPLHF
>TRBV27|TRBJ1-2
CASGAGKSYGYTF
>TRBV6-6|TRBJ1-6
CASSPSGYSPLHF
>TRBV6-4|TRBJ2-2
CASIPPTGELFF
>TRBV7-2|TRBJ1-1
CASSLRDRANTEAFF